The 6 T cell receptor beta chains reported below all come from one sample, sequenced in a study of cytomegalovirus exposure and HLA in healthy donors. Primers for the PCR totalled 60 Vbeta and 13 Jbeta. The data were produced by immunoSEQ multiplex PCR, yet TCRdb's version contains in-frame clones alone and is incomplete. The table has about 190,000 clones, more than 70% seen once; the top ten hold about 4.8%. Specimen: PBMCs. The receptors were sampled from a man younger than 45 in good health and CMV-seropositive.

The CDR3: CASRAGGTTGELFF. In nucleotides, the CDR3 is TGTGCCAGCCGGGCGGGAGGGACCACCGGGGAGCTGTTTTTT. V gene TRBV28 combines with J gene TRBJ2-2; 9 nucleotides line up with TRBD2. The germline gives CDR1 MDHEN, CDR2 SYDVKM. The ends lost 8 bases at V and 4 bases at J; junction bases unmatched: 5. The CDR3 sequence is 14 residues long.

This chain uses TRBV29-1 with TRBJ1-1; 12 bases match TRBD1. The germline gives CDR1 SQVTM, CDR2 ANQGSEA. The CDR3 has 14 residues. The V gene end was trimmed by 2 bases and the J gene end by 4 bases; junction bases not matched to a gene: 2. CDR3 coding DNA: TGCAGCGTTGAAAGGGACAGGGGGCCCACTGAAGCTTTCTTT. As protein: CSVERDRGPTEAFF.

The chain has TRBV10-3 and TRBJ2-5, with D perhaps TRBD1 (5 bases). The CDR3 sequence is 15 residues long. Trimming removed 3 bases from V and 0 bases from J, with 11 bases in between. CDR1 ENHRY and CDR2 SYGVKD come from the germline V gene. The CDR3, as DNA: TGTGCCATCAGTGACCAGGGTCCCTACCAAGAGACCCAGTACTTC. This gives the protein CAISDQGPYQETQYF.

J is TRBJ1-5 and V is TRBV30, with 10 bases that match TRBD1. The CDR3 has 14 amino acids. V was pared by 6 bases and J by 4 bases, with 6 bases of the junction left unmatched. Germline lookup yields CDR1 GTSNPN and CDR2 SVGIG (reference sequence). As DNA, the CDR3 is TGTGCCTGCGGACAGGGGGTAGGGAATCAGCCCCAGCATTTT. As protein: CACGQGVGNQPQHF.

This chain uses TRBV6-4 with TRBJ2-1; D is uncertain. The CDR3 is 14 amino acids. Trimming pared 4 bases from V and 6 bases from J, leaving 13 bases between. Germline lookup yields CDR1 MRHNA and CDR2 SNTAGT. CDR3 loop: CASSVRSRSNEQFF. CDR3 in DNA: TGTGCCAGCAGTGTTAGGAGTCGCAGCAATGAGCAGTTCTTC.

A note on this clone: A junction end diverges from the germline sequence, so it may reflect a read error. V gene TRBV7-9 combines with J gene TRBJ2-1; D gene uncertain. Germline values: CDR1 SEHNR, CDR2 FQNEAQ (reference sequence). The CDR3 runs 12 residues. In DNA form, the CDR3 reads TGTTCCAGCTATAGCTCCTACAATGAGCAGTTCTTC. Its protein is CSSYSSYNEQFF.